The clone carrying this TCR beta chain was found a few times. What it binds is not known. The data belong to a study of vaccination and CD4 T cells after COVID-19. At the level of the study: Each enrolled participant received a two-dose regimen of either BNT162b2 or mRNA-1273 vaccine. Post-vaccine sampling followed dose two by a median 72 days (range 14 to 241). Controls had a CEFX pool, an HIV-1 Nef pool, or no peptide added.

The treatment was: roughly 10-day PBMC culture with coronavirus spike peptide pools or control peptides (ViraFEST assay). Cultured CD4+ T-cell DNA underwent Oncomine TCR Beta short-read sequencing. TCRdb re-called the PCR reads with MiXCR, one entry per CDR3 protein. The sample holds about 14,000 distinct CDR3 sequences, less than 60% seen once. The germline V and J ends were trimmed by 3 bases and 5 bases, with 4 bases remaining between them. There are 11 residues in the CDR3. Sequenced: CD4+ T cells from blood, cultured in vitro. The chain employs TRBV12-3 or TRBV12-4 and TRBJ2-5, with D unclear. This receptor was obtained from a human donor who had recovered from COVID-19. CDR3 DNA sequence: TGTGCCAGCAGTTTCAGGGAGACCCAGTACTTC. Translation: CASSFRETQYF.